The T cell receptor beta chain described here comes from a study of blood T cells in healthy people across ages. Across the study: T cells yielded about one barcoded beta molecule per two cells through template switching.

CDR3 length: 14 amino acids. Germline CDR1 is SGDLS and CDR2 is YYNGEE. Combining a sample-barcoded 5' primer with a J-beta primer mix, a second PCR ran for about 7 to 11 cycles. Every cDNA molecule carried a tag from a template-switch adaptor bearing 12 random nucleotides. TCRdb used MiXCR to reprocess the 5' RACE reads, holding one entry per CDR3 protein. This repertoire shows about 1,500,000 distinct CDR3 sequences, 25% to 30% found once; its top ten account for approximately 7.7%. Regarding this clonotype: One end of the junction fails to match germline, which may point to a read error.

PBMCs, at least 6 million per sample, were isolated. The chain couples TRBV9 to TRBJ2-5; D possibly corresponds to TRBD2 (6 bases). The sequence was collected from a woman aged 25 to 39 in good health. Sequenced input: blood. Here the CDR3 DNA reads TGTGTCAGCAGCATGACTAGAGGAGGGGAGACCCAGTACTTC. As protein: CVSSMTRGGETQYF.